A single sample is the source of the 22 T cell receptor beta chains below, sequenced in a study of T cell repertoires in cytomegalovirus infection. TCRdb ran MiXCR on the reads and lists one entry per CDR3 protein. The table lists fewer than 550,000 distinct CDR3 sequences, 15% to 20% of them singletons. The source material was CD8+ T cells from PBMCs. Every receptor here comes from a human donor in good health (CMV status not recorded). Some clones in this sample may be carry-over from other donors' samples.

This clonotype appeared a few times. The gene calls are TRBV24-1 and TRBJ2-7; 11 bases align to TRBD2. The CDR3 loop spans 15 amino acids. Germline-derived CDR1 and CDR2 are KGHDR and SFDVKD. The junction had 4 bases not matched to a gene; V was cut back by 2 bases and J by 5 bases. Written as DNA, the CDR3 is TGTGCCACCAGTGATTACACTAGCGGGAGAAACGAGCAGTACTTC. It encodes CATSDYTSGRNEQYF.

There are many counts of this clonotype. The V gene is TRBV7-9, the J gene TRBJ1-5; D possibly corresponds to TRBD1 (5 bases). The CDR3 is 15 residues long. CDR1 SEHNR and CDR2 FQNEAQ come from the germline V gene (reference sequence). V lost 5 bases, J lost 3 bases, and 14 bases lay in between. As DNA, the CDR3 is TGTGCCAGCAGCCCCTCGGGACCAGACAATCAGCCCCAGCATTTT. Translated, it gives CASSPSGPDNQPQHF.

The chain combines TRBV4-2 with TRBJ2-3; 12 positions agree with TRBD2. The length of the CDR3 is 20 residues. The V gene end was trimmed by 2 bases and the J gene end by 6 bases; junction bases not matched to a gene: 18. The V gene's germline CDR1 is LGHNA and CDR2 YNFKEQ. The CDR3 here is CASSQSTRMTSGRAYDTQYF. In DNA, the CDR3 is TGTGCCAGCAGCCAATCAACGAGAATGACTAGCGGGAGAGCGTATGATACGCAGTATTTT.

Worth noting for this clonotype: A much more abundant neighbour one base away suggests this may be a read error. This chain joins TRBV7-4 and TRBJ2-7, with D possibly matching TRBD1 (5 bases). Germline V gives CDR1 SGHVT, CDR2 SQSDAQ. This CDR3 has 13 residues. In DNA, the CDR3 is TGTGCCAGCAGCTTCGTGGACACCTACGAGAAGTACTTC. Protein: CASSFVDTYEKYF.

This clonotype was detected a few times. The genes are TRBV19 and TRBJ2-7; D may be TRBD1 or TRBD2 (5 bases each). The germline V gene has CDR1 LNHDA and CDR2 SQIVND (reference sequence). Trimming pared 8 bases from V and 1 base from J, leaving 15 bases between. The CDR3 sequence is 14 residues long. This CDR3 is CASSGAGPSYEQYF. CDR3 bases: TGTGCCAGTTCCGGGGCAGGGCCTTCCTACGAGCAGTACTTC.

The table lists this clonotype with many counts. The chain recombines TRBV7-2 with TRBJ1-1, with TRBD1 as a possible D gene (5 bases). The V gene lost 4 bases and the J gene lost 3 bases, with 18 bases spanning the gap. The CDR3 runs 16 residues. From germline, CDR1 is SGHTA and CDR2 FQGNSA. The CDR3 coding sequence is TGTGCCAGCAGCTCGTGGGGACGCCGGGCCGACACTGAAGCTTTCTTT. Translating gives CASSSWGRRADTEAFF. The full variable domain, completed using reference TRBV7-2 and TRBJ1-1, is GAGVSQSPSNKVTEKGKDVELRCDPISGHTALYWYRQSLGQGLEFLIYFQGNSAPDKSGLPSDRFSAERTGGSVSTLTIQRTQQEDSAVYLCASSSWGRRADTEAFFGQGTRLTVV.

This clonotype was counted a few times. The V call is TRBV30, the J call TRBJ1-4; tentative D call: TRBD1 (5 bases). Germline CDR1 GTSNPN, CDR2 SVGIG (reference sequence). V gave up 3 bases and J gave up 3 bases, with 11 bases separating them. The CDR3 runs 14 residues. The CDR3 DNA sequence: TGTGCCTGGAGCGCCGACAGATCTAATGAAAAACTGTTTTTT. This codes for CAWSADRSNEKLFF.

This clonotype was recorded only once. J is TRBJ1-3 and V is TRBV5-1; D is uncertain. The germline V gene has CDR1 SGHRS and CDR2 YFSETQ. Deletions cut 0 bases from V and 0 bases from J, with 13 bases between. This CDR3 is built from 17 residues. Written as DNA, the CDR3 is TGCGCCAGCAGCTTGGTAGATGAGGCAGACTCTGGAAACACCATATATTTT. Its protein product is CASSLVDEADSGNTIYF.

The V call is TRBV7-9, the J call TRBJ1-6; possible D gene TRBD1, 5 bases. Between the trimmed V and J ends, which lost 6 bases and 5 bases, there was a span of 11 bases. There are 14 residues in the CDR3. Germline CDR1 and CDR2: SEHNR and FQNEAQ (reference sequence). CDR3 DNA sequence: TGTGCCAGCAGTATACCGGGACATAATTCACCCCTCCACTTT. Protein sequence: CASSIPGHNSPLHF.

This clonotype has only a few counts. This rearrangement joins TRBV4-2 to TRBJ2-7; D ambiguous. Germline-derived CDR1 and CDR2 are LGHNA and YNFKEQ. This CDR3 is 15 amino acids long. Trimming cost V 2 bases and J 0 bases, with 11 bases left between them. In DNA, the CDR3 is TGTGCCAGCAGCCAACGGGCAGTTTCCTCCTACGAGCAGTACTTC. The encoded protein is CASSQRAVSSYEQYF.

The chain joins TRBV10-3 to TRBJ2-7; 10 bases match TRBD2. CDR1 is ENHRY and CDR2 is SYGVKD in the germline V gene. Trimming cost V 7 bases and J 0 bases; bases outside gene matches: 3. This CDR3 is built from 14 residues. The CDR3 is CAIKAGGSSYEQYF. The CDR3 DNA reads as TGTGCCATCAAAGCGGGGGGGAGCTCCTACGAGCAGTACTTC.

Comment on this clonotype: A much larger clone lies one base from this, so it may be a read error. The chain carries TRBV11-2 and TRBJ2-1; D is unclear. This CDR3 contains 13 residues. CDR1 SGHAT and CDR2 FQNNGV come from the germline V gene. V was trimmed by 5 bases and J by 8 bases, leaving 13 bases between them. CDR3 DNA sequence: TGTGCCAGCAGCCTAGGGATGGTCTATGAGCAGTTCTTC. It codes for CASSLGMVYEQFF. Full variable domain (outside the CDR3, taken from reference TRBV11-2 and TRBJ2-1): EAGVAQSPRYKIIEKRQSVAFWCNPISGHATLYWYQQILGQGPKLLIQFQNNGVVDDSQLPKDRFSAERLKGVDSTLKIQPAKLEDSAVYLCASSLGMVYEQFFGPGTRLTVL.

This clonotype has a handful of counts. V usage is TRBV27 and J usage is TRBJ1-2; 9 bases are shared with TRBD1. The V gene end was trimmed by 4 bases and the J gene end by 8 bases; junction bases not matched to a gene: 8. The CDR3 covers 14 residues. The germline V gene has CDR1 MNHEY and CDR2 SMNVEV (reference sequence). The CDR3: CASSSGQGERGYTF. CDR3 nucleotides: TGTGCCAGCAGTTCGGGACAGGGAGAGAGGGGCTACACCTTC.

Remarks on this clonotype: A read error is likely, as this CDR3 ends without the conserved phenylalanine or tryptophan. The limits of the CDR3 on the DNA are not certain, so only TCRdb's listed CDR3 is given. The CDR3 loop is CASSLAARGGSYNEQCY. This chain connects TRBV7-8 to TRBJ2-1; the D call of TRBD2 is as the table states it, not checked on the DNA. The CDR3 is 17 amino acids in total, end residues counted. Germline V gene lookup returns CDR1 SGHVS and CDR2 FQNEAQ.

There are many counts of this clonotype. This chain connects TRBV12-3 or TRBV12-4 to TRBJ1-1, with D possibly matching TRBD1 (6 bases). The CDR3 covers 14 residues. Trimming left V 0 bases short and J 6 bases short, with 11 bases between. The CDR3 sequence: CASSLARGAPEAFF. In nucleotides, the CDR3 is TGTGCCAGCAGTTTAGCGCGGGGGGCCCCTGAAGCTTTCTTT.

With respect to this clonotype: The junction differs from germline at one of its ends, possibly a read error. The CDR3 bases are TGTGCCAGCAGCTTGGAAGCGGGAGGGCACAGGGAGATCCAGTACTTC. Translated, it gives CASSLEAGGHREIQYF. The V and J genes are TRBV5-4 and TRBJ2-5; 10 bases are a match to TRBD2. Germline CDR1 SGHNT, CDR2 YYREEE (reference sequence). The CDR3 is made up of 16 amino acids.

This clonotype was seen only a few times. The chain couples TRBV5-1 to TRBJ1-2; D is ambiguous. The CDR3 loop spans 15 amino acids. The V gene lost 0 bases and the J gene lost 8 bases, with 17 bases spanning the gap. Looked up from germline, CDR1 is SGHRS and CDR2 is YFSETQ. The CDR3 bases are TGCGCCAGCAGCTTGGCCATTCCGCGCCCGGAGGGCTACACCTTC. This codes for CASSLAIPRPEGYTF.

This clonotype was counted many times. J is TRBJ1-1 and V is TRBV7-9, with a weak D call TRBD1 (5 bases). V gave up 4 bases and J gave up 3 bases, with 15 bases separating them. CDR3 length: 15 amino acids. CDR1 SEHNR and CDR2 FQNEAQ come from the germline V gene (reference sequence). The CDR3 bases are TGTGCCAGCAGCTCCTTAAGGGGTCAGGACACTGAAGCTTTCTTT. Its translation is CASSSLRGQDTEAFF.

Ten or more counts support this clonotype. The chain has TRBV19 and TRBJ1-2; D is perhaps TRBD1 (6 bases). Germline V gives CDR1 LNHDA, CDR2 SQIVND (reference sequence). Trimming removed 4 bases from V and 5 bases from J, with 14 bases in between. There are 14 residues in the CDR3. In nucleotides, the CDR3 is TGTGCCAGTAGTACGGAGGACAGCCCTTATGGCTACACCTTC. Translating it yields CASSTEDSPYGYTF.

This clonotype was seen only a few times. V gene TRBV7-6 combines with J gene TRBJ1-1; a weak D match, TRBD1 (5 bases). From germline, CDR1 is SGHVS and CDR2 FNYEAQ. The germline V and J ends were trimmed by 4 bases and 7 bases, with 13 bases remaining between them. The CDR3 consists of 13 residues. The CDR3 region has the DNA TGTGCCAGCAGCTCACTAAGTGGGGGTGAAGCTTTCTTT. Translation: CASSSLSGGEAFF.

This clonotype has at least ten counts. The chain employs TRBV12-3 or TRBV12-4 and TRBJ2-1; D is ambiguous. This CDR3 has 11 residues. V shed 6 bases and J shed 10 bases, with 10 bases lying between them. The CDR3 region has the DNA TGTGCCAGCAGAGACTTAGGAGAGCAGTTCTTC. Amino acids: CASRDLGEQFF.

The chain couples TRBV12-3 or TRBV12-4 to TRBJ1-3; no definite D call. This CDR3 has 12 amino acids. V lost 1 base to trimming and J lost 6 bases, with 4 bases between them. In nucleotides, the CDR3 is TGTGCCAGCAGTTTAGGGACAAACACCATATATTTT. It translates to CASSLGTNTIYF.